This passage covers 9 T cell receptor beta chains from one sample sequenced in a study of chemoradiotherapy in HPV16-positive cancers. The method was immunoSEQ multiplex PCR; TCRdb's version includes in-frame clones alone and lacks a portion of them. The sample lists some 15,000 clones, roughly 89% occurring once. The sample here was blood, taken from a patient who underwent chemoradiotherapy. The receptors come from a human donor with HPV-associated anogenital cancer.

The chain carries TRBV5-1 and TRBJ1-6; a weak D match, TRBD1 (6 bases). Germline loops: CDR1 SGHRS, CDR2 YFSETQ. The CDR3 totals 18 residues. The ends were cut back, 4 bases at V and 2 bases at J, with 19 bases in the middle. DNA for the CDR3: TGCGCCAGCAGCAAGGACAGCTCACCAAGGGCCTATAATTCACCCCTCCACTTT. It yields the protein CASSKDSSPRAYNSPLHF.

The chain is built from TRBV2 and TRBJ1-2; the D gene is possibly TRBD1 (5 bases). The CDR3 contains 11 residues. Germline-derived CDR1 and CDR2 are SNHLY and FYNNEI. V lost 5 bases and J 9 bases, leaving 10 bases between the germline ends. Here the CDR3 reads CASSSSGRYTF. CDR3 in DNA: TGTGCCAGCAGTAGCTCGGGGCGCTACACCTTC.

The rearrangement joins TRBV7-2 to TRBJ2-1; the D is unclear. Germline loops: CDR1 SGHTA, CDR2 FQGNSA. Deletions cut 5 bases from V and 1 base from J, with 9 bases between. CDR3 length: 14 residues. This CDR3 is CASSPFGSYNEQFF. CDR3 in DNA: TGTGCCAGCAGCCCCTTTGGTTCCTACAATGAGCAGTTCTTC. Looking up the rest from reference TRBV7-2 and TRBJ2-1 gives the full variable domain: GAGVSQSPSNKVTEKGKDVELRCDPISGHTALYWYRQSLGQGLEFLIYFQGNSAPDKSGLPSDRFSAERTGGSVSTLTIQRTQQEDSAVYLCASSPFGSYNEQFFGPGTRLTVL.

The chain recombines TRBV7-6 with TRBJ2-3; TRBD1 might be the D (6 bases). Trimming pared 2 bases from V and 3 bases from J, leaving 6 bases between. The CDR3 loop spans 13 amino acids. Germline assignment: CDR1 SGHVS and CDR2 FNYEAQ. The CDR3 here is CASSLTGTDTQYF. The CDR3 DNA is TGTGCCAGCAGCTTAACAGGGACAGATACGCAGTATTTT.

V gene TRBV6-7 combines with J gene TRBJ1-5; 10 nucleotides align to TRBD1. TRBV6-7 is labeled an ORF, and its function is uncertain. This CDR3 comprises 20 residues. With 7 bases clipped from V and 0 bases from J, the junction kept 18 bases outside the gene matches. CDR3 sequence (DNA): TGTGCCAGCACCGACGGACAGGGACAGGGGTTTCCCCTTAGCAATCAGCCCCAGCATTTT. Translating it yields CASTDGQGQGFPLSNQPQHF.

This chain joins TRBV11-2 and TRBJ2-5; D perhaps matches TRBD2 (6 bases). V was cut by 3 bases and J by 2 bases, with 7 bases left in between. The germline V gene has CDR1 SGHAT and CDR2 FQNNGV. This CDR3 has 13 amino acids. For the CDR3, the DNA is TGTGCCAGCAGCTTCGGACTACAAGAGACCCAGTACTTC. It is translated as CASSFGLQETQYF.

The rearrangement uses TRBV4-3 and TRBJ2-3; 10 bases fit TRBD2. CDR1 is LGHNA, CDR2 YSLEER, per germline. The CDR3 spans 16 residues. With V trimmed by 3 bases and J by 3 bases, 6 bases remained unmatched. The CDR3 sequence: CASSQAAGGLTDTQYF. In DNA form, the CDR3 reads TGCGCCAGCAGCCAGGCAGCGGGGGGGCTGACAGATACGCAGTATTTT.

This chain connects TRBV19 to TRBJ1-6; no clear D. Germline V CDR1 and CDR2: LNHDA, SQIVND (reference sequence). With 5 bases removed from V and 4 bases from J, the gap between germline ends came to 6 bases. The CDR3 covers 13 residues. This CDR3 is CASSYSYNSPLHF. CDR3 in DNA: TGTGCCAGTAGTTACAGTTATAATTCACCCCTCCACTTT.

V is TRBV11-2 and J is TRBJ2-5; no firm D call. V was shortened by 1 base and J by 7 bases, with 4 bases between the two germline ends. In germline, CDR1 is SGHAT, CDR2 FQNNGV. The CDR3 has 11 residues. This CDR3 reads CASSLVRTQYF. DNA of the CDR3: TGTGCCAGCAGCTTAGTACGGACCCAGTACTTC.